Below, 27 T cell receptor beta chains from the same sample are listed, as sequenced in a study of beta chain features in type 1 diabetes. Their recognized antigens are unknown. The study's findings and limits: All four CD4+ subsets from Type 1 diabetes patients carried moderately but significantly shorter TCRB CDR3s.

The sequenced template was cDNA made from the entire isolated RNA. Using immunoSEQ multiplex PCR, the repertoire was profiled, and TCRdb retains in-frame clones only, with some absent. The repertoire holds about 660,000 clones, with 11% to 15% as singletons. Sequenced input: naive CD4+ T cells from blood. The receptors here all came from a man in his late teens or twenties with type 1 diabetes.

The chain carries TRBV19 and TRBJ1-2, with a weak D call TRBD1 (5 bases). CDR3 length equals 14 residues. The germline V and J ends were trimmed by 7 bases and 5 bases, with 17 bases remaining between them. The germline gives CDR1 LNHDA, CDR2 SQIVND (reference sequence). This CDR3 reads CASTTGTLGYGYTF. CDR3 DNA: TGTGCCAGTACCACCGGGACCCTGGGGTATGGCTACACCTTC.

This chain links TRBV28 with TRBJ2-3, with D possibly TRBD1 on 5 matching bases. The V end lost 5 bases, the J end lost 6 bases, and 15 bases lay between the germline ends. Germline V gene data show CDR1 as MDHEN and CDR2 as SYDVKM. CDR3 length: 14 amino acids. CDR3 sequence (DNA): TGTGCCAGCAGTGCCCAGGGTGCGGTGGATACGCAGTATTTT. Translating it yields CASSAQGAVDTQYF.

This sequence joins TRBV13 and TRBJ2-2; D might be TRBD1 (7 bases). The germline V gene has CDR1 PRHDT and CDR2 FYEKMQ (reference sequence). The CDR3 is made up of 17 amino acids. Trimming left V 2 bases short and J 5 bases short, with 18 bases between. The CDR3 is CASSLSPLRGRTGELFF. CDR3 DNA: TGTGCCAGCAGCTTAAGCCCGCTCAGGGGGAGGACCGGGGAGCTGTTTTTT.

This chain uses TRBV7-8 with TRBJ1-2; the D gene is possibly TRBD1 (5 bases). CDR1 is SGHVS, CDR2 FQNEAQ, per germline. This CDR3 has 14 amino acids. V lost 6 bases, J lost 4 bases, and 15 bases lay in between. The CDR3 loop reads CASRPDGGGYGYTF. CDR3 nucleotide sequence: TGTGCCAGCAGACCCGACGGGGGGGGCTATGGCTACACCTTC.

The chain couples TRBV6-5 to TRBJ2-2, with 7 bases lining up with TRBD1. The germline CDR1 and CDR2 sequences are MNHEY and SVGAGI. The CDR3 has 14 amino acids. J lost 7 bases, V lost 6 bases, and 8 bases had no gene match. The CDR3 nucleotides are TGTGCCAGCAGGAGGGGGCCCTCTATCGGGGAGCTGTTTTTT. Its translation is CASRRGPSIGELFF.

V and J are TRBV11-2 and TRBJ2-4, with D perhaps matching TRBD2 (6 bases). V shed 8 bases and J shed 0 bases, with 11 bases lying between them. Looked up from germline, CDR1 is SGHAT and CDR2 is FQNNGV. This CDR3 region has 14 residues. The CDR3 nucleotides are TGTGCCAGCGCAGGAGGGGTAGCCAAAAACATTCAGTACTTC. Its translation is CASAGGVAKNIQYF.

The chain joins TRBV9 to TRBJ2-2; unclear D gene. Germline V lookup: CDR1 SGDLS, CDR2 YYNGEE. The V gene lost 0 bases and the J gene lost 0 bases, with 9 bases spanning the gap. The CDR3 is made up of 16 amino acids. The CDR3 sequence is CASSVVELSNTGELFF. In nucleotides, the CDR3 is TGTGCCAGCAGCGTAGTAGAACTCTCGAACACCGGGGAGCTGTTTTTT. Filled out from reference TRBV9 and TRBJ2-2, the complete variable domain reads DSGVTQTPKHLITATGQRVTLRCSPRSGDLSVYWYQQSLDQGLQFLIQYYNGEERAKGNILERFSAQQFPDLHSELNLSSLELGDSALYFCASSVVELSNTGELFFGEGSRLTVL.

This chain joins TRBV7-2 and TRBJ1-4; D is perhaps TRBD1 (6 bases). V was pared by 1 base and J by 2 bases, with 8 bases between. CDR1 is SGHTA, CDR2 FQGNSA, per germline. CDR3 length equals 15 residues. CDR3 protein: CASSLGGPTNEKLFF. The CDR3, as DNA: TGTGCCAGCAGCTTAGGGGGGCCGACTAATGAAAAACTGTTTTTT.

This clone was seen a handful of times. The chain combines TRBV7-9 with TRBJ2-3; 7 bases align to TRBD1. With 4 bases clipped from V and 6 bases from J, the junction kept 4 bases outside the gene matches. This CDR3 is 13 amino acids long. Germline V lookup: CDR1 SEHNR, CDR2 FQNEAQ (reference sequence). The CDR3 region is CASSSDRWDTQYF. The CDR3 DNA follows: TGTGCCAGCAGCTCGGACAGGTGGGATACGCAGTATTTT.

In this sample, this clone turned up a few times. The genes are TRBV28 and TRBJ2-7, with D unresolved. This CDR3 region has 14 residues. Germline V gives CDR1 MDHEN, CDR2 SYDVKM. With 6 bases removed from V and 5 bases from J, the gap between germline ends came to 17 bases. CDR3: CASSRTSLMDEQYF. In nucleotides, the CDR3 is TGTGCCAGCAGCCGCACGTCCCTTATGGACGAGCAGTACTTC.

This sequence joins TRBV30 and TRBJ1-2, with D hard to call. V lost 2 bases to trimming and J lost 4 bases, with 17 bases between them. Germline V gene data show CDR1 as GTSNPN and CDR2 as SVGIG (reference sequence). The CDR3 consists of 15 residues. The chain's CDR3 is CAWSTPGRMVYGYTF. The CDR3 nucleotides read TGTGCCTGGAGTACTCCGGGCAGGATGGTCTATGGCTACACCTTC.

This clone was observed a handful of times. The rearrangement joins TRBV27 to TRBJ2-1, with D perhaps being TRBD1 or TRBD2 (6 bases each). CDR1 MNHEY and CDR2 SMNVEV come from the germline V gene (reference sequence). This CDR3 is 14 amino acids long. Between the trimmed V and J ends, which lost 8 bases and 5 bases, there was a span of 16 bases. The CDR3 coding sequence is TGTGCCAGCGCCACAGGGACTTGGGACAATGAGCAGTTCTTC. This translates into CASATGTWDNEQFF.

This clone showed up just a few times. The chain has TRBV2 and TRBJ2-2; D might be TRBD2 (6 bases). V lost 8 bases and J lost 5, with 6 bases in between. The CDR3 has 11 residues. Germline V gene lookup returns CDR1 SNHLY and CDR2 FYNNEI. The CDR3 bases are TGTGCCAGCCGGGAGACCGGGGAGCTGTTTTTT. Its protein product is CASRETGELFF.

Details on this clone: In the same sample, other DNA sequences code for this CDR3. V and J are TRBV5-1 and TRBJ2-5; D gene unclear. The V and J ends lost 5 bases and 5 bases respectively, with 4 bases between them. CDR1 and CDR2 from the germline V gene are SGHRS and YFSETQ. CDR3 size: 10 residues. CDR3 nucleotide sequence: TGCGCCAGCAGTGGGGAGACCCAGTACTTC. Its protein is CASSGETQYF.

The gene calls are TRBV19 and TRBJ2-5; D perhaps matches TRBD1 (6 bases). The V end was cut by 5 bases, the J end by 3 bases, with 16 bases between. The CDR3 contains 15 residues. In germline, CDR1 is LNHDA, CDR2 SQIVND (reference sequence). Written as DNA, the CDR3 is TGTGCCAGTAGTGCAGCCTCCGGGACAAAAGAGACCCAGTACTTC. Translating it yields CASSAASGTKETQYF.

V is TRBV7-8 and J is TRBJ2-7; TRBD1 or TRBD2 may be the D gene (5 bases each). The V end was cut by 6 bases, the J end by 2 bases, with 14 bases between. The CDR3 is 14 amino acids. The V gene's germline CDR1 is SGHVS and CDR2 FQNEAQ. The CDR3 DNA follows: TGTGCCAGCAGGTACGGGGCAGGCCCCTACGAGCAGTACTTC. Translating it yields CASRYGAGPYEQYF.

Note on this clone: The same CDR3 can be traced to other DNA sequences in this sample. V and J are TRBV30 and TRBJ2-7, with TRBD1 matching 7 bases. The V segment lost 5 bases and the J segment 2 bases; nucleotides outside the gene matches: 3. CDR1 and CDR2 from the germline V gene are GTSNPN and SVGIG (reference sequence). The CDR3 length is 12 residues. For the CDR3, the DNA is TGTGCCTGGGGTACAGGGGCCTACGAGCAGTACTTC. This codes for CAWGTGAYEQYF.

The CDR3 DNA reads as TGTGCCAGCAGCCCTTACTCCTACGAGCAGTACTTC. The encoded protein is CASSPYSYEQYF. This rearrangement joins TRBV11-2 to TRBJ2-7; D gene uncertain. Trimming cost V 5 bases and J 0 bases, with 5 bases left between them. Germline V lookup: CDR1 SGHAT, CDR2 FQNNGV. The CDR3 consists of 12 residues.

The chain links TRBV7-9 to TRBJ1-1; D is perhaps TRBD1 (5 bases). V dropped 5 bases and J dropped 9 bases, with 19 bases sitting between them. This CDR3 spans 14 amino acids. CDR1 SEHNR and CDR2 FQNEAQ come from the germline V gene (reference sequence). This CDR3 is CASSRGGTHKKAFF. Written as DNA, the CDR3 is TGTGCCAGCAGCCGAGGCGGGACTCATAAGAAAGCTTTCTTT.

This clone was seen more than once but under ten times. The CDR3 bases are TGTGCCACCGCGGAAGGGGTTAGCAATCAGCCCCAGCATTTT. Translated: CATAEGVSNQPQHF. The chain joins TRBV15 to TRBJ1-5; D is perhaps TRBD1 (5 bases). V lost 8 bases and J 0 bases, leaving 11 bases between the germline ends. The CDR3 length is 14 residues. From germline, CDR1 is LNHNV and CDR2 YYDKDF (reference sequence). Drawing the rest from reference TRBV15 and TRBJ1-5, the complete variable domain is DAMVIQNPRYQVTQFGKPVTLSCSQTLNHNVMYWYQQKSSQAPKLLFHYYDKDFNNEADTPDNFQSRRPNTSFCFLDIRSPGLGDTAMYLCATAEGVSNQPQHFGDGTRLSIL.

The sample holds a few counts of this clone. The CDR3 nucleotides are TGTGCCAGCACTCCGGCGGGGACTACAGATACGCAGTATTTT. Its translation is CASTPAGTTDTQYF. The chain recombines TRBV25-1 with TRBJ2-3; a weak D match, TRBD2 (6 bases). The V gene's germline CDR1 is MGHDK and CDR2 SYGVNS. This CDR3 has 14 amino acids. The V end was cut by 7 bases, the J end by 3 bases, with 14 bases between.

This clone has a single count. The gene calls are TRBV30 and TRBJ2-4, with TRBD2 as a possible D gene (6 bases). From germline, CDR1 is GTSNPN and CDR2 SVGIG (reference sequence). V was trimmed by 5 bases and J by 9 bases, leaving 17 bases between them. The CDR3 runs to 13 residues. The CDR3 nucleotides read TGTGCCTGGTCCCGAGGAGGGGATGGCATTCAGTACTTC. As protein: CAWSRGGDGIQYF.

This chain joins TRBV29-1 and TRBJ2-3, with D perhaps matching TRBD1 (6 bases). This CDR3 contains 15 residues. V was cut by 4 bases and J by 4 bases, with 18 bases left in between. Germline CDR1 is SQVTM and CDR2 is ANQGSEA. In DNA form, the CDR3 reads TGCAGCGTTGTACCAGGACAGTTGGAATCAGATACGCAGTATTTT. The encoded protein is CSVVPGQLESDTQYF.

This chain's CDR3 is CASSAENNEQFF. CDR3 sequence (DNA): TGTGCCAGCTCAGCGGAGAATAATGAGCAGTTCTTC. This chain uses TRBV18 with TRBJ2-1; no firm D call. Germline-derived CDR1 and CDR2 are KGHSH and LQKENI. The CDR3 runs to 12 residues. V dropped 5 bases and J dropped 7 bases, with 9 bases sitting between them.

The chain links TRBV27 to TRBJ2-7; no firm D call. This CDR3 is built from 13 residues. Germline CDR1 is MNHEY and CDR2 is SMNVEV (reference sequence). With 8 bases removed from V and 0 bases from J, the gap between germline ends came to 11 bases. The CDR3 reads CASARYPSYEQYF. CDR3 sequence (DNA): TGTGCCAGCGCCAGGTACCCCTCCTACGAGCAGTACTTC.

V gene TRBV7-2 combines with J gene TRBJ2-2, with 7 bases that match TRBD1. The CDR3 is made up of 15 amino acids. Trimming cost V 5 bases and J 7 bases; bases outside gene matches: 10. Per germline, CDR1 SGHTA and CDR2 FQGNSA. CDR3 nucleotide sequence: TGTGCCAGCAGCCGGTTGACAGGGTTGTTCGGGGAGCTGTTTTTT. The encoded protein is CASSRLTGLFGELFF.

This clone was picked up a small number of times. The chain carries TRBV7-2 and TRBJ1-2; D is undetermined. This CDR3 spans 13 amino acids. The germline CDR1 and CDR2 sequences are SGHTA and FQGNSA. Deletions cut 3 bases from V and 6 bases from J, with 11 bases between. The CDR3 protein is CASSFREENGYTF. Here the CDR3 DNA reads TGTGCCAGCAGCTTTAGGGAAGAAAATGGCTACACCTTC.